A selection of T cell receptor beta chains follows, all from one sample in a study of blood T cell repertoires in COVID-19. Libraries were prepared by immunoSEQ multiplex PCR; TCRdb keeps only in-frame clonotypes and omits some of them. The data hold some 150,000 clones, with about nine tenths observed a single time. Sequenced material: peripheral blood. Every receptor here comes from a man over 45 with active COVID-19. Each CDR3 is given with its conserved first and last residue. D genes are given only for firm matches. For some rows the clone size is stated as once, few or many, or as a class when expanded; others skip it.

CDR3 protein | CDR3 DNA | V gene | D gene | J gene | clone size
CASSQAPYNEQFF | TGCGCCAGCAGCCAAGCTCCTTACAATGAGCAGTTCTTC | TRBV4-1 | NA | TRBJ2-1 | NA
CASSQGLAGAVQAQYF | TGCGCCAGCAGCCAAGGACTAGCGGGGGCCGTCCAGGCCCAGTACTTC | TRBV4-1 | TRBD2 | TRBJ2-5 | NA
CASSSGAGGGDTQYF | TGTGCCAGTAGTTCGGGAGCGGGGGGAGGGGATACGCAGTATTTT | TRBV19 | TRBD2 | TRBJ2-3 | NA
CASTPASRITGELFF | TGTGCCAGCACTCCTGCGAGTAGAATTACCGGGGAGCTGTTTTTT | TRBV9 | NA | TRBJ2-2 | NA
CASSSHRDSPLHF | TGTGCCAGCAGCTCCCACAGAGATTCACCCCTCCACTTT | TRBV7-3 | NA | TRBJ1-6 | once
CASSSSPISWAVSLNTQYF | TGTGCCAGCAGCTCCTCTCCGATCTCCTGGGCAGTTTCTTTGAATACGCAGTATTTT | TRBV6-6 | NA | TRBJ2-3 | NA
CASSPMIGVVVRTEAFF | TGTGCCAGCTCACCAATGATCGGGGTGGTTGTCCGCACTGAAGCTTTCTTT | TRBV18 | NA | TRBJ1-1 | NA
CASSYSKQPRETQYF | TGTGCCAGCAGTTACTCGAAACAACCTAGGGAGACCCAGTACTTC | TRBV6-6 | NA | TRBJ2-5 | NA
CASSLPGDTQYF | TGCGCCAGCAGCCTCCCGGGAGATACGCAGTATTTT | TRBV5-1 | NA | TRBJ2-3 | NA
CASSLAPSGGGYEQFF | TGTGCCAGCAGCTTAGCTCCCAGCGGGGGGGGGTATGAGCAGTTCTTC | TRBV7-2 | TRBD2 | TRBJ2-1 | NA
CASSRGQVPTYEQYF | TGTGCCAGCAGCCGGGGACAGGTTCCTACCTACGAGCAGTACTTC | TRBV7-2 | TRBD1 | TRBJ2-7 | NA
CASSLTSGGAGDTQYF | TGTGCCAGCAGCTTGACTAGCGGGGGGGCAGGAGATACGCAGTATTTT | TRBV7-2 | TRBD2 | TRBJ2-3 | NA
CASSRNSDSLNEKLFF | TGCGCCAGCAGCCGAAATTCCGACAGCCTAAATGAAAAACTGTTTTTT | TRBV4-1 | NA | TRBJ1-4 | NA
CASSFKGGFGDTQYF | TGTGCCAGCAGTTTCAAGGGGGGGTTTGGAGATACGCAGTATTTT | TRBV27 | NA | TRBJ2-3 | NA
CASSVGESPLHF | TGTGCCAGCAGCGTAGGAGAGTCACCCCTCCACTTT | TRBV9 | NA | TRBJ1-6 | NA
CASSQLQGTEAFF | TGTGCCAGCAGCCAATTACAGGGAACTGAAGCTTTCTTT | TRBV3-1/TRBV3-2 | NA | TRBJ1-1 | NA
CASSQLGSGQQETQYF | TGCGCCAGCAGCCAATTAGGGTCGGGACAGCAAGAGACCCAGTACTTC | TRBV4-1 | TRBD1 | TRBJ2-5 | NA
CASSYLGGRGTEAFF | TGTGCCAGCAGCTACTTAGGGGGAAGGGGCACTGAAGCTTTCTTT | TRBV7-8 | NA | TRBJ1-1 | NA
CASSMRQALFYEQYF | TGTGCCAGTAGTATGAGGCAAGCTCTTTTCTACGAGCAGTACTTC | TRBV19 | NA | TRBJ2-7 | NA
CATWTASRGAFF | TGTGCCACCTGGACAGCCAGCCGCGGAGCTTTCTTT | TRBV12-3/TRBV12-4 | NA | TRBJ1-1 | NA
CASSPGQGGTDTQYF | TGTGCCAGCAGCCCGGGACAGGGTGGGACAGATACGCAGTATTTT | TRBV25-1 | TRBD1 | TRBJ2-3 | once
CAGPPRTTTPAEGSYGYTF | TGCGCCGGGCCCCCAAGAACTACCACCCCAGCGGAGGGGAGCTATGGCTACACCTTC | TRBV5-1 | NA | TRBJ1-2 | NA
CASSRWGGPTGNTIYF | TGTGCCAGCAGCCGATGGGGAGGGCCCACTGGAAACACCATATATTTT | TRBV11-2 | NA | TRBJ1-3 | NA
CSAGQGNTEAFF | TGCAGCGCCGGACAGGGCAACACTGAAGCTTTCTTT | TRBV29-1 | TRBD1 | TRBJ1-1 | NA
CASSENLGTTEAFF | TGTGCCAGCAGTGAAAATTTGGGCACCACTGAAGCTTTCTTT | TRBV6-1 | NA | TRBJ1-1 | NA
CASSQGAGNTDTQYF | TGTGCCAGCAGCCAAGGGGCGGGCAACACAGATACGCAGTATTTT | TRBV3-1/TRBV3-2 | NA | TRBJ2-3 | NA